The sequence of this TCR beta chain was determined in a study of CD8 T cells in ankylosing spondylitis. The study's findings and limits: Earlier reports found some motif variants in synovial fluid and blood in reactive arthritis. Among TCR beta sequences, a motif of 7 to 9 highly homologous variants appeared characteristic of ankylosing spondylitis blood.

MiXCR was run by TCRdb on the 5' RACE reads, yielding one entry per CDR3 protein. The data hold 150,000 to 200,000 distinct CDR3 sequences, with 25% to 35% observed a single time. As concerns this clonotype: Antigen: not known.

The receptor was isolated from a male donor with ankylosing spondylitis. The sample consisted of synovial fluid, either unsorted or a sorted T cell fraction (not recorded which).

The CDR3 DNA reads as TGCGCCAGCAGCTTCTCCAGAAGCCCTGATGAAAAACTGTTTTTT. Its translation is CASSFSRSPDEKLFF. This rearrangement joins TRBV5-1 to TRBJ1-4, with no clear D. Trimming pared 2 bases from V and 6 bases from J, leaving 14 bases between. There are 15 residues in the CDR3. Germline V CDR1 and CDR2: SGHRS, YFSETQ. The whole variable domain, filled in from reference TRBV5-1 and TRBJ1-4, reads KAGVTQTPRYLIKTRGQQVTLSCSPISGHRSVSWYQQTPGQGLQFLFEYFSETQRNKGNFPGRFSGRQFSNSRSEMNVSTLELGDSALYLCASSFSRSPDEKLFFGSGTQLSVL.